This TCR beta chain stems from a study of Ad26.COV2.S vaccination and SARS-CoV-2 variants. Overall study context: The study gave Ad26.COV2.S intramuscularly, once or twice 56 days apart.

Study-wide points: Vaccinees displayed broader spike-specific TCR repertoires than placebo recipients.

The germline V gene encodes CDR1 LGHNA and CDR2 YSLEER. V was clipped by 4 bases and J by 8 bases, with 8 bases between them. This CDR3 is 12 amino acids long. Treatment described: some 20 received Ad26.COV2.S at low or high dose, single or two shots; about 5 received placebo; per-sample allocation not given. Collection of samples fell on day 63 after the first vaccine or placebo injection. About this clone: The antigen remains undetermined.

Repertoires were generated with immunoSEQ multiplex PCR, while TCRdb's copy carries only in-frame clones and drops some. Of hundreds of thousands of clones in the sample, 85% to 90% were seen once. The chain recombines TRBV4-3 with TRBJ1-4, with D unclear. This sample comprised peripheral blood, obtained in a trial of Ad26.COV2.S vaccine versus placebo. The clonotype originates from a person aged 18-65 years who received the Ad26.COV2.S COVID-19 vaccine or a placebo. CDR3 sequence reads: CASSLDREKLFF. CDR3 nucleotides: TGCGCCAGCAGCCTGGACCGCGAAAAACTGTTTTTT.